This T cell receptor beta chain is from a study of T cell changes during pregnancy in multiple sclerosis. Germline trimming cut 3 bases from V and 5 bases from J; bases unmatched to any gene: 7. There are 15 residues in the CDR3. Germline V gene sequence: CDR1 SGHTS, CDR2 YDEGEE. The method was immunoSEQ multiplex PCR; TCRdb's version includes in-frame clones alone and lacks a portion of them. This sample has some 80,000 clones; roughly 96% occur once, and the top ten carry more than 0.85%. This material consisted of peripheral blood, taken in the second trimester of pregnancy. The receptor was derived from a female donor with multiple sclerosis, enrolled in a pregnancy study. The chain couples TRBV5-8 to TRBJ2-7; 11 bases match TRBD1. The CDR3 is CASSWRGQGVDEQYF. CDR3 in DNA: TGTGCCAGCAGCTGGCGGGGACAGGGGGTGGACGAGCAGTACTTC. Looking up the rest from reference TRBV5-8 and TRBJ2-7 gives the full variable domain: EAGVTQSPTHLIKTRGQQATLRCSPISGHTSVYWYQQALGLGLQFLLWYDEGEERNRGNFPPRFSGRQFPNYSSELNVNALELEDSALYLCASSWRGQGVDEQYFGPGTRLTVT.